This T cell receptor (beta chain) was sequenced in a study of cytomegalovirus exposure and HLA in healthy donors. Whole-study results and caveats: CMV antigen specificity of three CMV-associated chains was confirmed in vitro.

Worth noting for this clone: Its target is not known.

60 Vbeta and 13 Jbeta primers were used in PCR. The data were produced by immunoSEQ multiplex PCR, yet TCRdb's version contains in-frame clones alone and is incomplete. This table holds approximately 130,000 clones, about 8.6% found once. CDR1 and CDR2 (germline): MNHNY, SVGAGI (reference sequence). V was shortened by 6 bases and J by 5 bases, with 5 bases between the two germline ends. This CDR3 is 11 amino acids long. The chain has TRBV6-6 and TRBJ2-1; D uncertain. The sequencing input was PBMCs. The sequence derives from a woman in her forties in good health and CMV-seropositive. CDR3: CASSINNEQFF. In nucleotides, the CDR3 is TGTGCCAGCAGCATCAACAATGAGCAGTTCTTC.